This T cell receptor beta chain was identified during a study of blood T cell repertoires in COVID-19 (dated by TCRdb to about 2020). In the study overall: The collaborator samples originated in the United States, Italy and Spain and spanned the acute and convalescent phases of COVID-19. The material from the prospective study consisted of cDNA or gDNA derived from T cells, B-cell-depleted T cells, or PBMCs. Deeply sampled blood TCRbeta repertoires from subjects exposed to, actively infected with, or recovered from COVID-19 were included in the dataset. The repertoires were made available in a free public database intended to serve as a resource for research on the immune response to SARS-CoV-2. Samples were obtained from the ongoing ImmuneRACE study (first 160 participants) and from over 1,000 subjects provided by 6 global collaborators. The sample metadata nearly always contained a de-identified subject ID, COVID-19 status, age in years and sex. Where available, HLA class I and class II types were taken from metadata supplied by the sample provider and were not determined by assay-based typing. What the work shows at the level of the full study, not this receptor alone: How much clinical and demographic metadata was included differed by source and by participant, and the metadata was provided uncurated.

For this clone: Its antigen remains unidentified. No qualities accompany the bases; no much larger clone lies one base away.

The immunoSEQ Assay, a bias-controlled multiplex PCR, was used to amplify TCRbeta CDR3 regions from genomic DNA. In the original analysis: Nucleated cell counts per sample were estimated from amplification of reference gene primers within the assay. To quantify the absolute abundance of each unique TCRbeta CDR3 rearrangement, sequence reads were collapsed and filtered. For each sample, productive Simpson clonality was calculated as the square root of Simpson's diversity index over productive rearrangements. TCRdb carries this immuneACCESS record with in-frame sequences only. Its versions omit some clonotypes, under half of them owing to an unresolved V gene in the studies checked, with the rest unexplained. V and J calls and clone size are copied from that table; D and trimming were computed from the DNA. The table for this sample lists approximately 22,000 clones; roughly 84% of them were counted only once. Together, the top ten hold around a fifth of the sample.

The collaborating institutions used their own protocols to collect whole blood in K2EDTA tubes. For TCRbeta analysis, collaborators shipped samples in one of three forms: frozen whole blood, isolated PBMCs, or DNA extracted from either of those sample types. The CDR3 has 16 amino acids, counting the end cysteine and phenylalanine. Of the read, only the CDR3 DNA is kept; its 48 bases are in frame from base 1. V was cut back by 0 bases and J by 2 bases, leaving a gap of 11 bases between them. CDR1 SGHRS and CDR2 YFSETQ are derived from the germline V gene. The sequenced sample consisted of peripheral blood. The sequence was obtained from a man at least 80 years old with active or convalescent COVID-19. In this chain, TRBV5-1 is recombined with TRBJ2-2; possibly the D gene is TRBD1, per 6 matching bases. The nucleotide sequence is TGCGCCAGCAGCTTGGCCCAGGGACATAACACCGGGGAGCTGTTTTTT. Its protein reads: CASSLAQGHNTGELFF. The CDR3 plus the reference TRBV5-1 and TRBJ2-2 genes for the other parts give the full variable domain: KAGVTQTPRYLIKTRGQQVTLSCSPISGHRSVSWYQQTPGQGLQFLFEYFSETQRNKGNFPGRFSGRQFSNSRSEMNVSTLELGDSALYLCASSLAQGHNTGELFFGEGSRLTVL.